The following is a T cell receptor (beta chain) sequence with its context. The source of the sample is a study of blood T cell repertoires in COVID-19. Study summary: Both acute and convalescent COVID-19 samples were obtained from the United States, Italy and Spain. The analysed material was cDNA or gDNA that came from T cells, B-cell-depleted T cells, or PBMCs.

The CDR3 is 15 amino acids. Looked up from germline, CDR1 is PRHDT and CDR2 is FYEKMQ (reference sequence). The germline V and J ends were trimmed by 5 bases and 5 bases, with 15 bases remaining between them. Per the authors' pipeline: Using reference gene primer amplification, nucleated cell counts were estimated. Profiling relied on immunoSEQ multiplex PCR, and the TCRdb table lists in-frame clones only, not all of them. That table furnishes V, J and clone size, whereas the DNA furnished D and trimming. The sample holds about 140,000 clones; 70% to 90% are singletons and the top ten take under 6%. The rearrangement uses TRBV13 and TRBJ1-4; D might be TRBD1 (6 bases). Material for sequencing was peripheral blood. This receptor was taken from a human donor in a cohort sampled during active COVID-19. CDR3 loop: CASSLKTGLNEKLFF. The DNA of the CDR3 is TGTGCCAGCAGCCTCAAGACAGGCCTGAATGAAAAACTGTTTTTT.